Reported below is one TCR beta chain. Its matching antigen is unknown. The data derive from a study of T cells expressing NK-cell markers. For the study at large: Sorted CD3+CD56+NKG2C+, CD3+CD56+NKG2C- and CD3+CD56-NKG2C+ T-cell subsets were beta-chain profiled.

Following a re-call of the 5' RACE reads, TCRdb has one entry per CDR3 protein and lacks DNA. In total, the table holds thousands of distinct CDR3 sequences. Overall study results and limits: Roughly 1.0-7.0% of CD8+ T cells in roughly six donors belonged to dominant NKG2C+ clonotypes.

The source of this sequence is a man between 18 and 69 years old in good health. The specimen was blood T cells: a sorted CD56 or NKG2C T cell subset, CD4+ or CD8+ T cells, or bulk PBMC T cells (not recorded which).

CDR3 protein: CASSLVRADTQYF. The chain combines TRBV7-8 with TRBJ2-3. This CDR3 spans 13 amino acids. Looked up from germline, CDR1 is SGHVS and CDR2 is FQNEAQ.